This TCR beta chain came from a study of OX40 agonist ivuxolimab in advanced cancers. Study-wide background: The patients received ivuxolimab by intravenous route every 2 weeks at 0.01 to 10 mg/kg. It was permissible to have had prior anti-PD-1, anti-PD-L1 or anti-CTLA-4 therapy, and 40% had some.

Sequencing used immunoSEQ multiplex PCR; TCRdb keeps in-frame clones, though not all of them. The sample holds roughly 56,000 clones; about 84% are singletons and the top ten take 3.9%. This clone was found a few times. Here the sequenced sample was CD4+ or CD8+ T cells sorted from blood, taken in a trial of the OX40 agonist ivuxolimab. The TCR was taken from an adult with an advanced solid tumor such as melanoma, head and neck, liver or kidney cancer.

The CDR3 DNA is TGTGCCAGCCGGGCTAGCGGGGGGACCGAGCAGTACTTC. Its protein product is CASRASGGTEQYF. This chain links TRBV6-5 with TRBJ2-7; the match to TRBD2 covers 11 bases. V lost 8 bases and J lost 6; bases outside the gene matches: 6. The length of the CDR3 is 13 residues. Germline CDR1 is MNHEY and CDR2 is SVGAGI.